This T cell receptor (beta chain) comes out of a study of CD8 T cells in ankylosing spondylitis (TCRdb year 2017). A note on the overall study: The study profiled T cell receptor beta repertoires in healthy donors and ankylosing spondylitis patients to find disease-linked TCR variants. In total, the full study cohort was made up of about 99 healthy donors and approximately 27 ankylosing spondylitis patients. Peripheral blood was sampled, and synovial fluid was additionally collected from ankylosing spondylitis patients.

Sequencing was performed on an Illumina HiSeq 2500. Quantitative 5'-RACE with molecular barcodes was the method used to prepare the TCR beta libraries. The paper's processing steps were these. Disease-linked TCR variants were identified with a new computational method built on a probabilistic model of VDJ rearrangement. TCRdb redid the processing of the public reads, applying fastp at Q25 and MiXCR, and retained in-frame beta chains. Entries are consolidated by CDR3 protein sequence, retaining the most common genes and DNA. These V and J calls derive from TCRdb rather than the authors' analysis. Recorded for this sample are hundreds of thousands of distinct CDR3 sequences; over 9.5% of them occurred a single time. Around 0.51% of the sample is held by the ten biggest clonotypes. Results and caveats for the whole study, not just this receptor: Significant enrichment of the disease-linked clones was reported in matched synovial fluid samples from ankylosing spondylitis patients. Blood from ankylosing spondylitis patients appeared to be characterized by a TCR beta motif composed of 7 to 9 highly homologous amino acid variants. In peripheral blood, the disease-linked clones were found at relatively low frequencies and had a CD8+ phenotype. Some TCR beta motif variants had previously been reported in synovial fluid and blood of reactive arthritis patients, which suggested common disease-initiation mechanisms.

CDR1 and CDR2 were assigned from the germline V gene (reference sequence) as MNHNY and SVGAGI. From the cysteine up to the phenylalanine, the CDR3 has a length of 13 residues. Only CDR3 DNA remains: 39 bases, in frame from the first base. Cut back by 7 bases and 1 base, the V and J ends lie 9 bases apart. With regard to this clonotype: No antigen is known for it. Qualities for individual bases were not recorded, and no much larger clone is one base off.

In this chain, TRBV6-6 is recombined with TRBJ2-3, and possibly TRBD1, on 5 matching bases. The TCR sequence derives from a male donor with ankylosing spondylitis. The sequenced sample was blood, either unsorted or a sorted T cell fraction (not recorded which). The bases read TGTGCCAGCATCCCGACAGGCACAGATACGCAGTATTTT. This translates into CASIPTGTDTQYF.